One and the same sample provided the 4 T cell receptor beta chains below, sequenced in a study of CD8+ T cells in alopecia areata. After isolation, RNA underwent reverse transcription to generate cDNA as the sequencing template. TCRdb's copy holds only in-frame clones and misses some; the assay was immunoSEQ multiplex PCR. Of roughly 200,000 clones listed, roughly three fifths are singletons. Treatment indicated: oral pan-JAK inhibitor, 5-10 mg twice daily. The specimen was CD8+ T cells sorted from blood, collected at week 24, from a patient treated with tofacitinib. The source is a human donor with alopecia areata.

This clone was found a few times. DNA of the CDR3: TGCAGCGTTGGTTCTGGGGGACAGAGTCTAGCCAAAAACATTCAGTACTTC. As protein: CSVGSGGQSLAKNIQYF. This chain links TRBV29-1 with TRBJ2-4; 7 bases agree with TRBD1. Trimming took 4 bases from V and 0 from J; bases not matched to a gene: 12. Germline V gives CDR1 SQVTM, CDR2 ANQGSEA. The CDR3 sequence is 17 residues long.

The V call is TRBV19, the J call TRBJ2-1, with D perhaps matching TRBD2 (6 bases). Trimming took off 5 bases at V and 0 bases at J, with 23 bases between the two ends. Germline values: CDR1 LNHDA, CDR2 SQIVND (reference sequence). This CDR3 contains 19 residues. For the CDR3, the DNA is TGTGCCAGTAGTGCACAAGAAAATAGCGGCGCCAGCTCCTACAATGAGCAGTTCTTC. Protein product: CASSAQENSGASSYNEQFF.

This chain uses TRBV6-5 with TRBJ1-3; a weak D match, TRBD1 (6 bases). V was shortened by 4 bases and J by 2 bases, with 15 bases between the two germline ends. CDR3 size: 16 residues. Germline loops: CDR1 MNHEY, CDR2 SVGAGI. The CDR3 nucleotides read TGTGCCAGCAGTTTAGGGGGTAAAGGGGCTGGAAACACCATATATTTT. It translates to CASSLGGKGAGNTIYF.

V is TRBV14 and J is TRBJ2-1; D tentatively fits TRBD1 or TRBD2 (5 bases each). The CDR3 has 12 amino acids. CDR1 and CDR2 (germline): SGHDN, FVKESK. Trimming took 1 base from V and 15 from J, leaving 13 bases between them. DNA for the CDR3: TGTGCCAGCAGCCAAGTGGGGCAGGGACCGTTCTTC. It specifies CASSQVGQGPFF.